These T cell receptor beta chains were read from a single sample in a study of T cells in Graves' hyperthyroidism and ophthalmopathy. TCRdb reprocessed the multiplex PCR reads via MiXCR and lists one record per CDR3 protein. Of a few hundred thousand distinct CDR3 sequences listed, approximately 15% were seen once; the top ten hold roughly 7.4%. Specimen: blood. These receptors originate from a woman between 18 and 29 years old with Graves' hyperthyroidism. Both conserved end residues are part of each CDR3. The D gene is left open where the match is weak. Clone size is not always given. Where it is, it says once, few, many or a class for expanded clones.

clone size,D gene,J gene,V gene,CDR3 protein,CDR3 DNA
-,TRBD1,TRBJ2-7,TRBV25-1,CASSPYWDSSYEQYF,TGTGCCAGCAGTCCGTATTGGGACAGCTCCTACGAGCAGTACTTC
-,-,TRBJ2-7,TRBV12-3/TRBV12-4,CASRYPSSEFYEQYF,TGTGCCAGCAGATATCCCTCTAGCGAATTCTACGAGCAGTACTTC
few,-,TRBJ2-7,TRBV18,CASSPTDLGEQYF,TGTGCCAGCTCACCGACTGATTTAGGGGAGCAGTACTTC
many,-,TRBJ2-1,TRBV27,CASSLSGSSNEQFF,TGTGCCAGCAGTTTATCAGGGTCAAGCAATGAGCAGTTCTTC
-,-,TRBJ2-5,TRBV4-1,CASSQVGKGTETQYF,TGCGCCAGCAGCCAAGTCGGGAAGGGTACCGAGACCCAGTACTTC
-,-,TRBJ1-4,TRBV18,CASPPLTVTNEKLFF,TGTGCCAGCCCACCACTAACTGTTACTAATGAAAAACTGTTTTTT
-,-,TRBJ1-3,TRBV5-6,CASSSWLGGSGNTIYF,TGTGCCAGCAGCTCCTGGTTGGGGGGATCTGGAAACACCATATATTTT
few,TRBD1,TRBJ2-7,TRBV6-4,CASSPTGSAYEQYF,TGTGCCAGCAGTCCGACAGGGAGTGCCTACGAGCAGTACTTC
-,TRBD2,TRBJ2-5,TRBV13,CASSAGSAGGQETQYF,TGTGCCAGCAGCGCCGGTTCAGCGGGGGGGCAAGAGACCCAGTACTTC
many,-,TRBJ2-2,TRBV9,CASSEGTGELFF,TGTGCCAGCAGCGAGGGGACCGGGGAGCTGTTTTTT
-,TRBD2,TRBJ2-1,TRBV9,CASSVASGGSSYNEQFF,TGTGCCAGCAGCGTGGCTAGCGGGGGGAGCTCCTACAATGAGCAGTTCTTC
many,-,TRBJ2-2,TRBV6-1,CASKQANTGELFF,TGTGCCAGCAAACAGGCGAACACCGGGGAGCTGTTTTTT
many,-,TRBJ1-5,TRBV6-1,CASSGSYLRNSNQPQHF,TGTGCCAGCAGCGGCTCCTACCTGAGAAATAGCAATCAGCCCCAGCATTTT
-,-,TRBJ2-7,TRBV6-2/TRBV6-3,CASIGDEQYF,TGTGCCAGCATTGGAGACGAGCAGTACTTC
few,TRBD2,TRBJ2-2,TRBV4-1,CASSQAGGNAEPGELFF,TGCGCCAGCAGCCAAGCGGGGGGGAACGCGGAACCCGGGGAGCTGTTTTTT
few,TRBD2,TRBJ2-1,TRBV5-1,CASSAELAGTYNEQFF,TGCGCCAGCAGCGCGGAACTAGCGGGAACCTACAATGAGCAGTTCTTC
many,-,TRBJ2-3,TRBV6-2/TRBV6-3,CASSETETDTQYF,TGTGCCAGCAGTGAGACAGAGACAGATACGCAGTATTTT
many,-,TRBJ2-1,TRBV24-1,CATSAGSSYNEQFF,TGTGCCACCAGTGCCGGGAGCTCCTACAATGAGCAGTTCTTC
many,TRBD1,TRBJ2-1,TRBV11-2,CASSLAGGTGAADEQFF,TGTGCCAGCAGCTTAGCAGGGGGGACAGGGGCTGCCGATGAGCAGTTCTTC
many,-,TRBJ2-7,TRBV3-1,CASSLHENEQYF,TGTGCCAGCAGTCTTCATGAAAACGAGCAGTACTTC
-,-,TRBJ2-1,TRBV4-2,CASSQEGGGARNEQFF,TGTGCCAGCAGCCAAGAAGGAGGGGGGGCGCGGAATGAGCAGTTCTTC
-,TRBD2,TRBJ2-2,TRBV29-1,CSVLTSGWSDTGELFF,TGCAGCGTTCTGACTAGCGGGTGGAGCGACACCGGGGAGCTGTTTTTT
many,-,TRBJ1-2,TRBV28,CASSLSDGAGLYGYTF,TGTGCCAGCAGTTTATCGGACGGTGCTGGGCTCTATGGCTACACCTTC
-,-,TRBJ1-2,TRBV5-1,CASSDTGFDGYTF,TGCGCCAGCAGCGATACAGGGTTTGATGGCTACACCTTC
many,-,TRBJ2-7,TRBV2,CASSEGTPSHEQYF,TGTGCCAGCAGTGAGGGTACACCCTCCCACGAGCAGTACTTC
few,TRBD1,TRBJ2-2,TRBV18,CASSPGTGGFDGELFF,TGTGCCAGCTCACCAGGGACAGGGGGCTTTGACGGGGAGCTGTTTTTT
few,TRBD1,TRBJ1-4,TRBV12-3/TRBV12-4,CASSWDRPKEKLFF,TGTGCCAGCAGTTGGGACAGGCCGAAAGAAAAACTGTTTTTT
many,-,TRBJ1-1,TRBV6-1,CASSELGGAFF,TGTGCCAGCAGTGAATTAGGGGGAGCTTTCTTT
many,-,TRBJ2-7,TRBV12-3/TRBV12-4,CASSFSAGVDYEQYF,TGTGCCAGCAGTTTCTCAGCAGGGGTCGACTACGAGCAGTACTTC
many,-,TRBJ1-1,TRBV11-3,CASSLNVDTEAFF,TGTGCCAGCAGCTTAAATGTGGATACTGAAGCTTTCTTT
few,-,TRBJ1-1,TRBV12-3/TRBV12-4,CASRNTDVGAFF,TGTGCCAGCAGAAACACGGATGTTGGAGCTTTCTTT
-,-,TRBJ2-3,TRBV24-1,CATSDFPLDRGVQYF,TGTGCCACCAGTGATTTCCCGCTAGACCGGGGTGTGCAGTATTTT
many,-,TRBJ1-5,TRBV20-1,CSARSGQKSNQPQHF,TGCAGTGCTAGATCCGGACAGAAGAGCAATCAGCCCCAGCATTTT
few,TRBD2,TRBJ2-3,TRBV27,CASSWAGGEDTQYF,TGTGCCAGCAGTTGGGCGGGGGGGGAAGATACGCAGTATTTT
many,-,TRBJ1-1,TRBV7-9,CASSLVSMNTEAFF,TGTGCCAGCAGCTTAGTCTCCATGAACACTGAAGCTTTCTTT
many,TRBD2,TRBJ2-5,TRBV7-2,CASTLGSGGQETQYF,TGTGCCAGCACCCTAGGGAGCGGGGGGCAAGAGACCCAGTACTTC
many,-,TRBJ2-5,TRBV28,CASSLRFEETQYF,TGTGCCAGCAGTTTAAGGTTCGAAGAGACCCAGTACTTC
-,TRBD2,TRBJ2-5,TRBV2,CASSPGLAGGLEETQYF,TGTGCCAGCTCACCAGGACTAGCGGGAGGGCTTGAAGAGACCCAGTACTTC
many,TRBD2,TRBJ2-3,TRBV7-3,CASSLGGGDGTQYF,TGTGCCAGCAGCTTAGGCGGGGGGGACGGTACGCAGTATTTT
many,TRBD2,TRBJ2-3,TRBV11-2,CASSLDRGGADTQYF,TGTGCCAGCAGCTTAGATCGGGGGGGCGCAGATACGCAGTATTTT